A selection of T cell receptor beta chains follows, all from one sample in a study of T cell responses to AZD1222 COVID-19 vaccine. Measured with immunoSEQ multiplex PCR; TCRdb has only the in-frame clones, and not every one. The sample consists of approximately 150,000 clones, 90% to 95% of them appearing once. The source was peripheral blood, collected on day 0 of AZD1222 vaccination. These receptors were collected from an adult in good health. The CDR3 runs from the conserved cysteine through the conserved F or W. The order of the fields is J gene, clone size, V gene, D gene, CDR3 protein, CDR3 DNA. A D gene is named only where the DNA matches it firmly. A row's size may be missing; if present it is once, few, many or a size class.

J: TRBJ1-1; size: -; V: TRBV27; D: -; CDR3: CASRGQSTEAFF; DNA: TGTGCCAGTAGGGGCCAGAGCACTGAAGCTTTCTTT
J: TRBJ2-3; size: once; V: TRBV24-1; D: -; CDR3: CATSDRVGSDTQYF; DNA: TGTGCCACCAGTGATCGTGTGGGGTCAGATACGCAGTATTTT
J: TRBJ2-1; size: -; V: TRBV7-2; D: -; CDR3: CASSSNPSSYNEQFF; DNA: TGTGCCAGCAGCTCTAATCCTAGCTCCTACAATGAGCAGTTCTTC
J: TRBJ2-7; size: -; V: TRBV19; D: -; CDR3: CASSDYRGKGTYEQYF; DNA: TGTGCCAGTAGTGACTACCGGGGCAAGGGAACCTACGAGCAGTACTTC
J: TRBJ2-3; size: -; V: TRBV19; D: -; CDR3: CASSNLGNTDTQYF; DNA: TGTGCCAGTAGTAATTTGGGGAACACAGATACGCAGTATTTT
J: TRBJ2-1; size: -; V: TRBV15; D: -; CDR3: CATSRDQMPGSGEQFF; DNA: TGTGCCACCAGCAGAGATCAAATGCCAGGGTCAGGTGAGCAGTTCTTC
J: TRBJ2-1; size: -; V: TRBV7-2; D: -; CDR3: CASSSQPGTGGKFF; DNA: TGTGCCAGCAGCTCACAACCGGGGACCGGGGGCAAGTTCTTC
J: TRBJ2-3; size: -; V: TRBV6-1; D: TRBD2; CDR3: CASRERASGSFADTQYF; DNA: TGTGCCAGCAGAGAAAGGGCTAGCGGGTCCTTTGCAGATACGCAGTATTTT
J: TRBJ2-2; size: -; V: TRBV10-1; D: TRBD1; CDR3: CASRGQANTGELFF; DNA: TGCGCCAGCAGGGGACAGGCGAACACCGGGGAGCTGTTTTTT
J: TRBJ2-1; size: -; V: TRBV11-3; D: -; CDR3: CASSTGPGGEQFF; DNA: TGTGCCAGCAGCACAGGTCCTGGAGGTGAGCAGTTCTTC
J: TRBJ2-5; size: -; V: TRBV3-1/TRBV3-2; D: TRBD2; CDR3: CASSPSGQETQYF; DNA: TGTGCCAGCAGCCCTAGCGGCCAAGAGACCCAGTACTTC
J: TRBJ1-4; size: -; V: TRBV27; D: TRBD1; CDR3: CASREQGAGREKLFF; DNA: TGTGCCAGCAGAGAGCAGGGGGCGGGTCGTGAAAAACTGTTTTTT
J: TRBJ1-6; size: -; V: TRBV28; D: TRBD1; CDR3: CASSFPTGGSYNSPLHF; DNA: TGTGCCAGCAGTTTTCCCACAGGGGGCTCCTATAATTCACCCCTCCACTTT
J: TRBJ1-2; size: once; V: TRBV12-3/TRBV12-4; D: -; CDR3: CASSYGPNYGYTF; DNA: TGTGCCAGCAGTTACGGGCCAAACTATGGCTACACCTTC
J: TRBJ2-3; size: -; V: TRBV7-3; D: -; CDR3: CASSLGISTDTQYF; DNA: TGTGCCAGCAGCTTAGGGATAAGCACAGATACGCAGTATTTT
J: TRBJ1-1; size: -; V: TRBV7-9; D: -; CDR3: CASSLKTGTAEAFF; DNA: TGTGCCAGCAGCCTAAAAACAGGGACCGCTGAAGCTTTCTTT
J: TRBJ2-2; size: -; V: TRBV2; D: TRBD2; CDR3: CASSERGGDGGELFF; DNA: TGTGCCAGCAGTGAACGCGGGGGGGACGGCGGGGAGCTGTTTTTT
J: TRBJ2-5; size: -; V: TRBV5-1; D: -; CDR3: CASGGALQETQYF; DNA: TGCGCCAGCGGGGGGGCGCTTCAAGAGACCCAGTACTTC
J: TRBJ2-5; size: -; V: TRBV25-1; D: TRBD2; CDR3: CASSRIGGGETQYF; DNA: TGTGCCAGCAGCAGGATTGGGGGGGGAGAGACCCAGTACTTC
J: TRBJ2-2; size: once; V: TRBV6-5; D: -; CDR3: CASSLSERTGELFF; DNA: TGTGCCAGCAGTTTATCGGAGAGAACCGGGGAGCTGTTTTTT
J: TRBJ2-3; size: -; V: TRBV7-9; D: -; CDR3: CASSLGGTAGFTNTQYF; DNA: TGTGCCAGCAGCTTAGGGGGGACAGCGGGATTCACGAATACGCAGTATTTT
J: TRBJ2-5; size: once; V: TRBV24-1; D: -; CDR3: CATSDADRQETQYF; DNA: TGTGCCACCAGTGATGCCGACAGGCAAGAGACCCAGTACTTC
J: TRBJ2-4; size: -; V: TRBV2; D: -; CDR3: CASSERENSALAKNIQYF; DNA: TGTGCCAGCAGTGAACGGGAAAACAGCGCTTTAGCCAAAAACATTCAGTACTTC
J: TRBJ1-4; size: -; V: TRBV5-5; D: -; CDR3: CASSLVAGEKLFF; DNA: TGTGCCAGCAGCTTGGTGGCTGGGGAAAAACTGTTTTTT
J: TRBJ2-3; size: -; V: TRBV7-2; D: -; CDR3: CASSQGVYTDTQYF; DNA: TGTGCCAGCAGCCAGGGCGTATACACAGATACGCAGTATTTT
J: TRBJ2-5; size: -; V: TRBV29-1; D: TRBD1; CDR3: CSVGQGAQETQYF; DNA: TGCAGCGTTGGACAGGGGGCCCAAGAGACCCAGTACTTC
J: TRBJ2-7; size: -; V: TRBV6-6; D: -; CDR3: CASNPTGTWYEQYF; DNA: TGTGCCAGCAATCCGACAGGGACTTGGTACGAGCAGTACTTC
J: TRBJ1-5; size: -; V: TRBV19; D: -; CDR3: CASSMSPIDNQPQHF; DNA: TGTGCCAGTAGTATGTCCCCTATAGACAATCAGCCCCAGCATTTT
J: TRBJ1-1; size: -; V: TRBV30; D: -; CDR3: CAWRVDFTGEAFF; DNA: TGTGCCTGGAGGGTGGATTTTACAGGTGAAGCTTTCTTT
J: TRBJ1-6; size: -; V: TRBV18; D: -; CDR3: CASSPETRGDSPLHF; DNA: TGTGCCAGCTCACCGGAGACCAGGGGAGATTCACCCCTCCACTTT
J: TRBJ1-6; size: -; V: TRBV12-3/TRBV12-4; D: -; CDR3: CASRQAQNSPLHF; DNA: TGTGCCAGCAGGCAGGCGCAGAATTCACCCCTCCACTTT
J: TRBJ2-2; size: -; V: TRBV28; D: TRBD1; CDR3: CANRGANTGELFF; DNA: TGTGCCAACAGGGGAGCGAACACCGGGGAGCTGTTTTTT